This TCR beta chain stems from a study of shared clonotypes between healthy human individuals. Assay: immunoSEQ multiplex PCR; the TCRdb copy retains only in-frame clones and omits some. The sample lists 2 million to 2.5 million clones; over 85% were seen once. This CDR3 is built from 14 residues. V lost 4 bases, J lost 4 bases, and 13 bases lay in between. CDR1 is SQVTM and CDR2 is ANQGSEA in the germline V gene. Specimen: naive CD4+ T cells from PBMCs. As for subset: CD45RA+ positively selected. J is TRBJ2-2 and V is TRBV29-1; the D gene is possibly TRBD1 (7 bases). The sequence came from a young man in good health. Some clones in this sample may be carry-over from other donors' samples. The CDR3 nucleotides read TGCAGCGTTGTGCAGGGGGGATTCACCGGGGAGCTGTTTTTT. It specifies CSVVQGGFTGELFF.